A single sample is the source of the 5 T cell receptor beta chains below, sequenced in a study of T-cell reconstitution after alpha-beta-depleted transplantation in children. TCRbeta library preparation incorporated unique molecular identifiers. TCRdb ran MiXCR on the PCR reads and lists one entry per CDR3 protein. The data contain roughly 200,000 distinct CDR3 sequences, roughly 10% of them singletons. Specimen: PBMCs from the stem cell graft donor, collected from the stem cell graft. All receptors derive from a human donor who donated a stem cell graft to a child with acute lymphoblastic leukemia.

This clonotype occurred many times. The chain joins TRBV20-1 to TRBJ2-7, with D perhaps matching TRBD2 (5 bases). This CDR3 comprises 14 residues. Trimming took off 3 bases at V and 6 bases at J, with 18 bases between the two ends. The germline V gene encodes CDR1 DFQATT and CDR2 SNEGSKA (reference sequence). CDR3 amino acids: CSARRAGHLAEQYF. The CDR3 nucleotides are TGCAGTGCTAGGAGGGCCGGGCACTTGGCCGAGCAGTACTTC.

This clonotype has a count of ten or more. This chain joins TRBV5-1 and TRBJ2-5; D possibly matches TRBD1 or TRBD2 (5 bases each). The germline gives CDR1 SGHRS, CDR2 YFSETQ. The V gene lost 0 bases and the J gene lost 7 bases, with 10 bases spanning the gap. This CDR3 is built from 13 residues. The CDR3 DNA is TGCGCCAGCAGCTTGGGGGACCCCGGGACCCAGTACTTC. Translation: CASSLGDPGTQYF.

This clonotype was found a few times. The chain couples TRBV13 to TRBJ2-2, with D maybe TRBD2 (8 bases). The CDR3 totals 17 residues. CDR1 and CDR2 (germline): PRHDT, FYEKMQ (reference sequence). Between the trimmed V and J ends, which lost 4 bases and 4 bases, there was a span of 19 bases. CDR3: CASSYAGDSGGTGELFF. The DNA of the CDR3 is TGTGCCAGCAGCTACGCCGGGGACAGCGGGGGCACCGGGGAGCTGTTTTTT. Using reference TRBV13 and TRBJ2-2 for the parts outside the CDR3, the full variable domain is AAGVIQSPRHLIKEKRETATLKCYPIPRHDTVYWYQQGPGQDPQFLISFYEKMQSDKGSIPDRFSAQQFSDYHSELNMSSLELGDSALYFCASSYAGDSGGTGELFFGEGSRLTVL.

Here the CDR3 reads CASSLGEETEAFF. In DNA form, the CDR3 reads TGCGCCAGCAGCTTGGGGGAGGAAACTGAAGCTTTCTTT. The rearrangement uses TRBV5-1 and TRBJ1-1; D is unresolved. This CDR3 has 13 amino acids. Germline V lookup: CDR1 SGHRS, CDR2 YFSETQ. The V gene lost 0 bases and the J gene lost 5 bases, with 8 bases spanning the gap.

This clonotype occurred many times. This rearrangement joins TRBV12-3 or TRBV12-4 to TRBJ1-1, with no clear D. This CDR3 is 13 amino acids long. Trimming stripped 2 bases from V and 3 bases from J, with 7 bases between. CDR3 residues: CASSLTWDTEAFF. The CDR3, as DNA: TGTGCCAGCAGTTTAACTTGGGACACTGAAGCTTTCTTT.